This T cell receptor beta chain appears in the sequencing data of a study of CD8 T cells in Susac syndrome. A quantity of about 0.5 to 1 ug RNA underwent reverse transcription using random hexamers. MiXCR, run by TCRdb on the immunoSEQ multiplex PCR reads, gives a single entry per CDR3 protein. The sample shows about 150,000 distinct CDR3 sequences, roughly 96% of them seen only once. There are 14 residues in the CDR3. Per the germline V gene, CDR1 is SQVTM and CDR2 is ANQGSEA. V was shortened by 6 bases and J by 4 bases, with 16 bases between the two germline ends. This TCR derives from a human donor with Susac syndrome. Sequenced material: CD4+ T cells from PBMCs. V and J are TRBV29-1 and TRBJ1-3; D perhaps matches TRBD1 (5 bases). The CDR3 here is CSVQWGRAGNTIYF. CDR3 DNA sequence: TGCAGCGTCCAGTGGGGCAGGGCGGGAAACACCATATATTTT.